Shown below are 22 T cell receptor beta chains from a single sample sequenced in a study of shared clonotypes between healthy human individuals. Data came from immunoSEQ multiplex PCR; TCRdb stores just in-frame clones and leaves some out. Of more than 850,000 clones listed, about four fifths are singletons. The sample consisted of memory CD4+ T cells from PBMCs. The subset: CD45RA-negative fraction. These receptors all come from a man in his late teens or twenties in good health. Some clones in this sample may be carry-over from other donors' samples.

This chain joins TRBV10-3 and TRBJ2-1, with D unclear. Trimming cost V 3 bases and J 6 bases, with 3 bases left between them. The CDR3 is made up of 11 amino acids. Per germline, CDR1 ENHRY and CDR2 SYGVKD. CDR3 sequence reads: CAISEINEQFF. CDR3 DNA: TGTGCCATCAGTGAAATCAATGAGCAGTTCTTC.

The genes are TRBV29-1 and TRBJ2-7; D is perhaps TRBD2 (7 bases). The V gene lost 4 bases and the J gene lost 3 bases, with 13 bases spanning the gap. The CDR3 consists of 13 residues. Germline assignment: CDR1 SQVTM and CDR2 ANQGSEA. Here the CDR3 reads CSVAGGRGYEQYF. For the CDR3, the DNA is TGCAGCGTTGCGGGGGGCCGAGGCTACGAGCAGTACTTC.

The chain has TRBV27 and TRBJ2-3, with 10 nucleotides matching TRBD2. CDR3 size: 15 residues. V shed 3 bases and J 4 bases; nucleotides not matched to a gene: 4. From germline, CDR1 is MNHEY and CDR2 SMNVEV (reference sequence). As DNA, the CDR3 is TGTGCCAGCAGTTTCTATCTAGCGGGAGCAGATACGCAGTATTTT. Translating gives CASSFYLAGADTQYF.

The rearrangement links TRBV5-1 to TRBJ1-1; D is possibly TRBD1 (6 bases). CDR1 is SGHRS, CDR2 YFSETQ, per germline. Trimming cost V 1 base and J 2 bases, with 24 bases left between them. This CDR3 has 19 amino acids. The CDR3 region is CASSLRLRDAYRDNTEAFF. CDR3 bases: TGCGCCAGCAGCTTGAGGCTTAGGGACGCCTACAGGGACAACACTGAAGCTTTCTTT.

The chain joins TRBV7-9 to TRBJ2-5; 7 bases align to TRBD2. Trimming took 3 bases from V and 2 from J; bases not matched to a gene: 6. Germline V gene data show CDR1 as SEHNR and CDR2 as FQNEAQ (reference sequence). The CDR3 runs 15 residues. CDR3 nucleotides: TGTGCCAGCAGCTTTTACTTGCGGGAGCAAGAGACCCAGTACTTC. Translation gives CASSFYLREQETQYF.

The V call is TRBV28, the J call TRBJ2-7, with D maybe TRBD2 (6 bases). Trimming shortened V by 10 bases and J by 2 bases, and 12 bases separated the two germline ends. This CDR3 has 12 residues. Germline CDR1 MDHEN, CDR2 SYDVKM. The CDR3 DNA is TGTGCCACGGGAGACAAAACCTACGAGCAGTACTTC. Its translation is CATGDKTYEQYF.

In this sample, this clone turned up once. The J gene is TRBJ1-4, the V gene TRBV19; D is uncertain. Germline CDR1 LNHDA, CDR2 SQIVND (reference sequence). The CDR3 sequence is 12 residues long. V gave up 3 bases and J gave up 5 bases, with 4 bases separating them. The CDR3 bases are TGTGCCAGTAGTATCAGGAATGAAAAACTGTTTTTT. Residues: CASSIRNEKLFF.

The genes are TRBV4-2 and TRBJ2-1; 13 nucleotides match TRBD2. V gave up 4 bases and J gave up 6 bases; unmatched junction bases: 9. In germline, CDR1 is LGHNA, CDR2 YNFKEQ. CDR3 length: 17 residues. Here the CDR3 DNA reads TGTGCCAGCAGCCGAGTCGAACTAGCGGGAGGGCCCAATGAGCAGTTCTTC. Translation gives CASSRVELAGGPNEQFF.

The chain links TRBV7-3 to TRBJ2-7; 7 positions match TRBD2. The CDR3 runs to 15 residues. J was trimmed by 2 bases and V by 2 bases; bases with no gene match: 6. Germline CDR1 is SGHTA and CDR2 is FQGTGA. The CDR3 here is CASSLQRDPTYEQYF. In DNA form, the CDR3 reads TGTGCCAGCAGCTTACAGCGGGATCCCACCTACGAGCAGTACTTC. The full variable domain, rest sourced from reference TRBV7-3 and TRBJ2-7, is GAGVSQTPSNKVTEKGKYVELRCDPISGHTALYWYRQSLGQGPEFLIYFQGTGAADDSGLPNDRFFAVRPEGSVSTLKIQRTERGDSAVYLCASSLQRDPTYEQYFGPGTRLTVT.

The rearrangement uses TRBV19 and TRBJ1-2; no clear D. The V end lost 7 bases, the J end lost 1 base, and 13 bases lay between the germline ends. The CDR3 sequence is 14 residues long. Germline assignment: CDR1 LNHDA and CDR2 SQIVND (reference sequence). CDR3 bases: TGTGCCAGTAAAGAACAGCACTTTAACTATGGCTACACCTTC. Translation gives CASKEQHFNYGYTF.

This CDR3 is CASSQRLAVYEQYF. CDR3 in DNA: TGTGCCAGCAGCCAAAGACTAGCGGTCTACGAGCAGTACTTC. The J gene is TRBJ2-7, the V gene TRBV4-2; TRBD2 matches at 9 bases. CDR3 size: 14 residues. Per the germline V gene, CDR1 is LGHNA and CDR2 is YNFKEQ. V trimming: 2 bases; J trimming: 3 bases; junction bases outside the gene matches: 2.

This chain connects TRBV11-3 to TRBJ2-7; tentatively, D is TRBD2 (6 bases). Germline CDR1 is SGHNT and CDR2 is YENEEA. Trimming took 5 bases from V and 6 from J, leaving 14 bases between them. CDR3 length: 13 amino acids. This CDR3 is CASSDERVSEQYF. CDR3 coding DNA: TGTGCCAGCAGCGATGAGCGGGTTTCCGAGCAGTACTTC. The full variable domain, rest sourced from reference TRBV11-3 and TRBJ2-7, is EAGVVQSPRYKIIEKKQPVAFWCNPISGHNTLYWYLQNLGQGPELLIRYENEEAVDDSQLPKDRFSAERLKGVDSTLKIQPAELGDSAVYLCASSDERVSEQYFGPGTRLTVT.

The chain uses TRBV28 and TRBJ2-3; D perhaps matches TRBD1 (7 bases). Trimming took off 0 bases at V and 3 bases at J, with 10 bases between the two ends. The V gene's germline CDR1 is MDHEN and CDR2 SYDVKM. This CDR3 spans 15 amino acids. The CDR3 sequence is CASSLWTGRTDTQYF. DNA of the CDR3: TGTGCCAGCAGTTTATGGACAGGGAGGACAGATACGCAGTATTTT.

V and J are TRBV11-3 and TRBJ1-1, with D maybe TRBD1 (6 bases). The CDR3 contains 15 residues. The V end lost 0 bases, the J end lost 6 bases, and 14 bases lay between the germline ends. Germline lookup yields CDR1 SGHNT and CDR2 YENEEA. CDR3 DNA: TGTGCCAGCAGCTTAGACCCCGGACAGCGAGCTGAAGCTTTCTTT. The encoded protein is CASSLDPGQRAEAFF.

This chain uses TRBV2 with TRBJ2-1, with TRBD2 identical over 13 bases. The CDR3 spans 15 residues. With V trimmed by 7 bases and J by 4 bases, 4 bases remained unmatched. The germline V gene encodes CDR1 SNHLY and CDR2 FYNNEI. The CDR3 loop reads CASTRLAGGYNEQFF. CDR3 nucleotide sequence: TGTGCCAGCACCCGACTAGCGGGGGGATACAATGAGCAGTTCTTC.

The chain joins TRBV10-2 to TRBJ2-4; D is unclear. CDR1 is WSHSY, CDR2 SAAADI, per germline. Trimming took off 4 bases at V and 0 bases at J, with 13 bases between the two ends. The CDR3 contains 16 residues. This CDR3 is CASSGPRLVAKNIQYF. The CDR3 DNA is TGCGCCAGCAGTGGGCCCCGATTAGTAGCCAAAAACATTCAGTACTTC.

The V and J genes are TRBV28 and TRBJ1-4; 7 bases fit TRBD1. The CDR3 contains 16 residues. V trimming: 5 bases; J trimming: 1 base; junction bases outside the gene matches: 7. The V gene's germline CDR1 is MDHEN and CDR2 SYDVKM. The DNA of the CDR3 is TGTGCCAGCAGTCGCCGACAGGGTGGAACTAATGAAAAACTGTTTTTT. It is translated as CASSRRQGGTNEKLFF.

The gene calls are TRBV28 and TRBJ2-1; D remains ambiguous. V shed 6 bases and J shed 3 bases, with 9 bases lying between them. From germline, CDR1 is MDHEN and CDR2 SYDVKM. This CDR3 has 13 amino acids. The CDR3 DNA is TGTGCCAGCAGGGCCCCCTTCTACAATGAGCAGTTCTTC. This gives the protein CASRAPFYNEQFF.

The CDR3 spells CASRSRGNYGYTF. CDR3 sequence (DNA): TGTGCCAGCAGGTCCCGGGGTAACTATGGCTACACCTTC. The chain combines TRBV28 with TRBJ1-2; no reliable D call. V lost 6 bases and J lost 1, with 9 bases in between. Germline V gene sequence: CDR1 MDHEN, CDR2 SYDVKM. The CDR3 is 13 residues long.

V and J are TRBV6-1 and TRBJ1-2; D possibly corresponds to TRBD1 (6 bases). The germline V gene has CDR1 MNHNS and CDR2 SASEGT. The CDR3 consists of 13 residues. V gave up 11 bases and J gave up 1 base, with 14 bases separating them. CDR3 amino acids: CAGTQGGNYGYTF. CDR3 DNA sequence: TGTGCCGGGACACAGGGAGGTAACTATGGCTACACCTTC.

The chain joins TRBV11-2 to TRBJ1-2, with D unresolved. Germline V lookup: CDR1 SGHAT, CDR2 FQNNGV. V was cut by 3 bases and J by 4 bases, with 12 bases left in between. This CDR3 spans 14 amino acids. The CDR3 spells CASSLNRAAYGYTF. As DNA, the CDR3 is TGTGCCAGCAGCTTGAACAGAGCCGCCTATGGCTACACCTTC.

This chain uses TRBV5-1 with TRBJ1-1; 9 bases map to TRBD1. The germline CDR1 and CDR2 sequences are SGHRS and YFSETQ. The CDR3 has 14 residues. V lost 2 bases, J lost 4 bases, and 3 bases stayed unmatched. CDR3 bases: TGCGCCAGCAGCTTAAAGGACAGGGGCACTGAAGCTTTCTTT. Protein: CASSLKDRGTEAFF.